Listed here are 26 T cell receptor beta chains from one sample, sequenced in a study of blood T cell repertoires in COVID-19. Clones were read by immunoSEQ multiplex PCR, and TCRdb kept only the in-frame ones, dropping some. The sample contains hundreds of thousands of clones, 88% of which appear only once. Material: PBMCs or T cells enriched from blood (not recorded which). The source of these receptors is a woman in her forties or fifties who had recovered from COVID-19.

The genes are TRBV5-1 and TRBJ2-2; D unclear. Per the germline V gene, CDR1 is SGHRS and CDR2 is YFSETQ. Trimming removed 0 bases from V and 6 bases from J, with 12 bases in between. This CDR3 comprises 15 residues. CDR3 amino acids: CASSLESLAAGELFF. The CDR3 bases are TGCGCCAGCAGCTTGGAGAGTTTAGCCGCCGGGGAGCTGTTTTTT.

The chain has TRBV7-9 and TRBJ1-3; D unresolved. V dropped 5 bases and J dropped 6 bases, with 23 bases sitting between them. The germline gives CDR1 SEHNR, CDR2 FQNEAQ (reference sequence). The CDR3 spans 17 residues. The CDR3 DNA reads TGTGCCAGCAGCCCCAAACCTGGAATCGAAGACTTAAACACCATATATTTT. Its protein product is CASSPKPGIEDLNTIYF.

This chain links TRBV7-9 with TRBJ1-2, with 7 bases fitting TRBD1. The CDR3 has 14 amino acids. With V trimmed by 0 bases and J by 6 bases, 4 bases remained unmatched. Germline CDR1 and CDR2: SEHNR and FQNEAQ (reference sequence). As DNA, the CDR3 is TGTGCCAGCAGCTTAGCCCAGGGGGAACATGGCTACACCTTC. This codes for CASSLAQGEHGYTF.

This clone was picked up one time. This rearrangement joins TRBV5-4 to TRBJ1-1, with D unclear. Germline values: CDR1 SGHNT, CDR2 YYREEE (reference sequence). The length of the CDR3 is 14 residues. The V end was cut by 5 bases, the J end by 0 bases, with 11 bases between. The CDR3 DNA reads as TGTGCCAGCAGTCGAGAACAGATGAACACTGAAGCTTTCTTT. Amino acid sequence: CASSREQMNTEAFF.

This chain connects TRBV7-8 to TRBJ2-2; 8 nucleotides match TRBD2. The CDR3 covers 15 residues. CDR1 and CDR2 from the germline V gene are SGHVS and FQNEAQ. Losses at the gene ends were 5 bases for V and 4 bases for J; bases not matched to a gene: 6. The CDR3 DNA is TGTGCCAGCAGCCCGGGGGGGGTTGGCACCGGGGAGCTGTTTTTT. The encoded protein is CASSPGGVGTGELFF.

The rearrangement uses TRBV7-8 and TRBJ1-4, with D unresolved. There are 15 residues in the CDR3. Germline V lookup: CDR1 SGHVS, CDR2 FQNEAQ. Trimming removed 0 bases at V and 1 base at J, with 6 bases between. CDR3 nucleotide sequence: TGTGCCAGCAGCTTAGCCGCAGGAACTAATGAAAAACTGTTTTTT. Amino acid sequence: CASSLAAGTNEKLFF.

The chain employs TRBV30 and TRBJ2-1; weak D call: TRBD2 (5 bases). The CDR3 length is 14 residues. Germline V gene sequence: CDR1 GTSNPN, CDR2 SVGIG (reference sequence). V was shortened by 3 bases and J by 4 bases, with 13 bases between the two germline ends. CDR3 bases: TGTGCCTGGAGCGATGGCACTAGTTACAATGAGCAGTTCTTC. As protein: CAWSDGTSYNEQFF.

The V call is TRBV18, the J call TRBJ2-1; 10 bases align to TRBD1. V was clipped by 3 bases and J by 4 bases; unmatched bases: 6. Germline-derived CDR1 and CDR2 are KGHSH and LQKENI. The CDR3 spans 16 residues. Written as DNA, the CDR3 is TGTGCCAGCTCACCCGGGACAGGGGTTCTATACAATGAGCAGTTCTTC. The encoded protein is CASSPGTGVLYNEQFF. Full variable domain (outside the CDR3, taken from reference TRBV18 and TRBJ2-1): NAGVMQNPRHLVRRRGQEARLRCSPMKGHSHVYWYRQLPEEGLKFMVYLQKENIIDESGMPKERFSAEFPKEGPSILRIQQVVRGDSAAYFCASSPGTGVLYNEQFFGPGTRLTVL.

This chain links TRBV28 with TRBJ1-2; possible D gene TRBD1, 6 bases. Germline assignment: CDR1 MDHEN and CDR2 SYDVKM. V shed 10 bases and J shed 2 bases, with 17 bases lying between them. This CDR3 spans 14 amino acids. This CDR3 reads CAILGGGTNYGYTF. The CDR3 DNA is TGTGCCATTCTGGGAGGGGGAACGAACTATGGCTACACCTTC.

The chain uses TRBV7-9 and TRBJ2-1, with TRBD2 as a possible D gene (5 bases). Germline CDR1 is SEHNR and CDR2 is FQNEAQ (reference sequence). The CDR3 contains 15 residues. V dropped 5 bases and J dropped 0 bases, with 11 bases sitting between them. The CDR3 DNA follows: TGTGCCAGCAGCCCACCGGGAAACTCCTACAATGAGCAGTTCTTC. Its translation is CASSPPGNSYNEQFF.

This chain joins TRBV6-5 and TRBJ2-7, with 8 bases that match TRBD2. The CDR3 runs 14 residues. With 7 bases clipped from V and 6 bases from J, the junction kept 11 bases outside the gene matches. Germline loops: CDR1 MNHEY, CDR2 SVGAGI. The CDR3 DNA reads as TGTGCCAGCAACCGAAACAAGCGGGAGAGCGAGCAGTACTTC. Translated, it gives CASNRNKRESEQYF.

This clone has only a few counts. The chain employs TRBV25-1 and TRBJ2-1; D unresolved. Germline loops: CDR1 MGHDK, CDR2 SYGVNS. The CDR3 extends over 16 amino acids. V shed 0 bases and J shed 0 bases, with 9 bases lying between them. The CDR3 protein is CASSEYRPSSYNEQFF. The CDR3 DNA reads TGTGCCAGCAGTGAATACAGGCCCAGCTCCTACAATGAGCAGTTCTTC.

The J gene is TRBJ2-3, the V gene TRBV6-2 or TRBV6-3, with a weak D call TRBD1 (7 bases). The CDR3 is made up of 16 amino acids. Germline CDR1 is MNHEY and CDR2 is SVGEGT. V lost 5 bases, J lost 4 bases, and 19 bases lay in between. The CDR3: CASSRTNRGLSDTQYF. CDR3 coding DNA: TGTGCCAGCAGTCGGACTAACAGGGGCCTATCAGATACGCAGTATTTT.

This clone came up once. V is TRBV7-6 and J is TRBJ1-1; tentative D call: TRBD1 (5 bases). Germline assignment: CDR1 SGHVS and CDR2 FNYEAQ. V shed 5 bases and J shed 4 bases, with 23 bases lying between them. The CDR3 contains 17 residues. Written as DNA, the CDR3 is TGTGCCAGCAGCCCCCAAAGGGGTTTGGGGTGGGGCACTGAAGCTTTCTTT. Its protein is CASSPQRGLGWGTEAFF.

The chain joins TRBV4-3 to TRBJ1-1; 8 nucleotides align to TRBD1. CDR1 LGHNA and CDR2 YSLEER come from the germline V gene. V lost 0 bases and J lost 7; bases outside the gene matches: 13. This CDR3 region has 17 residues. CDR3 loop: CASSQDPPRTGNGEAFF. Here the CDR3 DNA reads TGCGCCAGCAGCCAAGACCCCCCCCGGACAGGGAACGGTGAAGCTTTCTTT.

The CDR3 DNA reads TGTGCCTGGAGTGAAGGACTAGCGGAAAACACCGGGGAGCTGTTTTTT. It yields the protein CAWSEGLAENTGELFF. This chain uses TRBV30 with TRBJ2-2, with TRBD2 matching over 10 bases. CDR1 and CDR2 from the germline V gene are GTSNPN and SVGIG (reference sequence). The length of the CDR3 is 16 residues. Trimming took 1 base from V and 2 from J; bases not matched to a gene: 4.

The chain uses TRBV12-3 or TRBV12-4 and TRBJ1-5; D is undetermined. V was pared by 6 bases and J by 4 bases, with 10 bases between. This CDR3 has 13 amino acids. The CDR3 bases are TGTGCCAGCAGCCAGACTTTTAATCAGCCCCAGCATTTT. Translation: CASSQTFNQPQHF.

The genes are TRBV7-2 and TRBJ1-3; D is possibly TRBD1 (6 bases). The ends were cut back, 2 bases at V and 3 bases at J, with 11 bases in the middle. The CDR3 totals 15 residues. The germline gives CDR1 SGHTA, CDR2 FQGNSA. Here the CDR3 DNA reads TGTGCCAGCAGCTTATCAGCAGGGGTTGGAAACACCATATATTTT. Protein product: CASSLSAGVGNTIYF.

The CDR3 DNA sequence: TGTGCCAGCAAGAAGCGGGAGCGGGAGACCCAGTACTTC. Protein product: CASKKRERETQYF. V and J are TRBV2 and TRBJ2-5, with 8 positions matching TRBD2. Losses at the gene ends were 7 bases for V and 5 bases for J; bases not matched to a gene: 6. The germline V gene has CDR1 SNHLY and CDR2 FYNNEI. CDR3 length: 13 residues.

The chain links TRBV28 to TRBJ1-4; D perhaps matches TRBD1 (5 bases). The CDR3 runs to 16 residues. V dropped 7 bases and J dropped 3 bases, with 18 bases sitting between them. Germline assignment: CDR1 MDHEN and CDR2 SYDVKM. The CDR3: CASTSLGGGANEKLFF. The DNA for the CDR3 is TGTGCCAGCACCTCTCTTGGGGGGGGAGCTAATGAAAAACTGTTTTTT. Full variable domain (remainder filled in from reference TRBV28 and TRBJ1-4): DVKVTQSSRYLVKRTGEKVFLECVQDMDHENMFWYRQDPGLGLRLIYFSYDVKMKEKGDIPEGYSVSREKKERFSLILESASTNQTSMYLCASTSLGGGANEKLFFGSGTQLSVL.

The CDR3, as DNA: TGTGCCAGCAGCTTACAAGGGAGGGGCGCGGGTGTCCCACCCCTCCACTTT. This gives the protein CASSLQGRGAGVPPLHF. V is TRBV5-6 and J is TRBJ1-6; possibly TRBD1 for D (5 bases). Germline V gene data show CDR1 as SGHDT and CDR2 as YYEEEE. Trimming pared 2 bases from V and 11 bases from J, leaving 23 bases between. This CDR3 is 17 amino acids long.

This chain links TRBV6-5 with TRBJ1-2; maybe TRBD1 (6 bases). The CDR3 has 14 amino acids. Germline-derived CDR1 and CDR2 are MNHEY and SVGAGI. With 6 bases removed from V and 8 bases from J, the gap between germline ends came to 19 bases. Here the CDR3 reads CASSLRTGLGGYTF. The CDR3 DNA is TGTGCCAGCAGCTTAAGAACAGGGCTTGGCGGCTACACCTTC.

CDR3 loop: CASSLSRSTDTQYF. The CDR3 DNA is TGTGCCAGCAGCTTATCACGGAGCACAGATACGCAGTATTTT. The V and J genes are TRBV7-2 and TRBJ2-3; D remains ambiguous. In germline, CDR1 is SGHTA, CDR2 FQGNSA. The CDR3 covers 14 residues. V shed 2 bases and J shed 0 bases, with 6 bases lying between them. Drawing the rest from reference TRBV7-2 and TRBJ2-3, the complete variable domain is GAGVSQSPSNKVTEKGKDVELRCDPISGHTALYWYRQSLGQGLEFLIYFQGNSAPDKSGLPSDRFSAERTGGSVSTLTIQRTQQEDSAVYLCASSLSRSTDTQYFGPGTRLTVL.

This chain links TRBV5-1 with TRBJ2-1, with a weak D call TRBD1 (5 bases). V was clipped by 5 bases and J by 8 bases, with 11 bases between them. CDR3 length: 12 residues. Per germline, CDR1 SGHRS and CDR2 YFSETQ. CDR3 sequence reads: CASSSQGYEQFF. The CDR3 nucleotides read TGCGCCAGCAGTTCGCAGGGCTATGAGCAGTTCTTC.

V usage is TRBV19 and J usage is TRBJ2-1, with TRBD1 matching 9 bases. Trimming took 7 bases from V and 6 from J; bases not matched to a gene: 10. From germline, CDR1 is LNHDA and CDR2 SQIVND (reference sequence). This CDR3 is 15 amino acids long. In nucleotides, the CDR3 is TGTGCCAGTACCCCGCCGGGACAGGGTCTCAATGAGCAGTTCTTC. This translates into CASTPPGQGLNEQFF.

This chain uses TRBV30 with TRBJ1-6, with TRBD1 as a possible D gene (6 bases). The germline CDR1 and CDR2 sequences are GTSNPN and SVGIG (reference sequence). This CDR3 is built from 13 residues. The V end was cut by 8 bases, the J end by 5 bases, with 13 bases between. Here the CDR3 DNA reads TGTGCCCACGGACAGCCAAATAATTCACCCCTCCACTTT. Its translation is CAHGQPNNSPLHF.